The 4 T cell receptor beta chains listed next were all sequenced from one sample in a study of OX40 agonist ivuxolimab in advanced cancers. Preparation of the library involved the immunoSEQ multiplex PCR assay. TCRdb retrieved this table from immuneACCESS and kept in-frame rearrangements only. Not all clones are present; in checked studies, unresolved V genes account for under half, and no reason is known for the remainder. The sample table holds fewer than 70,000 clones, of which approximately 87% were seen once. The ten most abundant clones make up 6% to 7.5% of the sample. The specimen was CD4+ or CD8+ T cells sorted from blood, collected in a trial of the OX40 agonist ivuxolimab. These TCRs come from an adult with an advanced solid tumor such as melanoma, head and neck, liver or kidney cancer.

The rearrangement uses TRBV28 and TRBJ1-1, with D perhaps matching TRBD1 (5 bases). V was trimmed by 1 base and J by 6 bases, leaving 9 bases between them. The CDR3 consists of 13 residues. Germline CDR1 and CDR2: MDHEN and SYDVKM. The CDR3 here is CASSLLGAAEAFF. The DNA for the CDR3 is TGTGCCAGCAGTTTATTAGGGGCGGCTGAAGCTTTCTTT.

This clone was counted a single time. V and J are TRBV7-3 and TRBJ2-3, with D tentatively TRBD1 or TRBD2 (5 bases each). Per the germline V gene, CDR1 is SGHTA and CDR2 is FQGTGA. The length of the CDR3 is 14 residues. Trimming took 2 bases from V and 6 from J, leaving 12 bases between them. CDR3: CASSLFEGLDTQYF. DNA of the CDR3: TGTGCCAGCAGCTTATTTGAGGGGTTGGATACGCAGTATTTT.

The chain employs TRBV4-3 and TRBJ2-1; D possibly corresponds to TRBD2 (6 bases). CDR1 and CDR2 from the germline V gene are LGHNA and YSLEER. Trimming shortened V by 5 bases and J by 2 bases, and 10 bases separated the two germline ends. The CDR3 loop spans 14 amino acids. The CDR3 DNA reads TGCGCCAGCAGCGGGGGGAACCCCTACAATGAGCAGTTCTTC. Translation gives CASSGGNPYNEQFF.

The rearrangement uses TRBV10-3 and TRBJ2-5; no clear D. The CDR3 consists of 15 residues. Germline CDR1 reads ENHRY; CDR2 reads SYGVKD. V was trimmed by 2 bases and J by 5 bases, leaving 15 bases between them. As DNA, the CDR3 is TGTGCCATCAGTGAGAGGTGGAGTAATAGGGAGACCCAGTACTTC. This encodes CAISERWSNRETQYF.